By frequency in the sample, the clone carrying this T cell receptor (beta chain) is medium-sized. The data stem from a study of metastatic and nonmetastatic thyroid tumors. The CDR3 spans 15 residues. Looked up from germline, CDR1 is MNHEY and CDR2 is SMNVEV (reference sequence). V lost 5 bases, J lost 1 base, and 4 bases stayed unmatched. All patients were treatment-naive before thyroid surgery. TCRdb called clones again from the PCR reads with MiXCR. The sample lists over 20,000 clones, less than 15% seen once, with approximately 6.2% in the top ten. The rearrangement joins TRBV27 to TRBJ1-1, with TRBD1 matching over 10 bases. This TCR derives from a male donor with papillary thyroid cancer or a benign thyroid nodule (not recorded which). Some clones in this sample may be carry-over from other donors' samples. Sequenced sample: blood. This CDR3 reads CASSRRDRGNTEAFF. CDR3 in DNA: TGTGCCAGCAGTCGTAGGGACAGGGGGAACACTGAAGCTTTCTTT.